This T cell receptor (beta chain) was captured by sequencing in a study of CD8+CD57+ T cells in acquired aplastic anemia. TCR beta VDJ and CDR3 were profiled, and genomic DNA was the template. TCRdb reanalysed the reads using MiXCR and keeps one entry per CDR3 protein. The sample includes hundreds of thousands of distinct CDR3 sequences, approximately 86% of them seen just once. Patients picked for sequencing had shown CD8+CD57+ cell expansion detected by flow cytometry. Blood samples were obtained from patients who had received no prior therapy. Germline V gene sequence: CDR1 SGHAT, CDR2 FQDESV (reference sequence). CDR3 length: 12 amino acids. With 1 base removed from V and 10 bases from J, the gap between germline ends came to 9 bases. Comments on this clonotype: Its specificity is unknown.

General study points: Patients had twenty-nine CD8+ CDR3 sequences in common with controls (the shared set).

The origin of this receptor is a human donor with aplastic anemia. The sample comprised sorted CD4+, CD8+, or CD8+CD57+ T cells (not recorded which) from PBMCs. The V gene is TRBV11-1, the J gene TRBJ2-3; D is unresolved. The CDR3 sequence: CASSLGGGAQYF. Here the CDR3 DNA reads TGTGCCAGCAGCTTAGGTGGTGGTGCGCAGTATTTT.